Each of the 3 T cell receptor beta chains below was sequenced from the same sample in a study of blood T cells in healthy people across ages. The use of a sample-barcoded 5' primer and a J-beta primer mix characterized a second PCR of about 6 to 11 cycles. TCRdb analysed the 5' RACE reads with MiXCR anew, one entry per CDR3 protein. Among approximately 940,000 distinct CDR3 sequences listed, under 50% were seen once. Sample: blood. Receptors were obtained from a man aged 30-40 years in good health.

The V call is TRBV3-1, the J call TRBJ2-5, with no clear D. Germline-derived CDR1 and CDR2 are LGHDT and YNNKEL (reference sequence). The CDR3 spans 16 residues. V gave up 1 base and J gave up 1 base, with 13 bases separating them. The CDR3 sequence is CASSQVSADLQETQYF. The CDR3 DNA sequence: TGTGCCAGCAGCCAAGTGAGCGCCGACCTCCAAGAGACCCAGTACTTC.

The chain recombines TRBV20-1 with TRBJ2-3; a possible D gene is TRBD2 (5 bases). Germline V gives CDR1 DFQATT, CDR2 SNEGSKA (reference sequence). The CDR3 is made up of 16 amino acids. Trimming pared 3 bases from V and 0 bases from J, leaving 16 bases between. CDR3 in DNA: TGCAGTGCTAGGCTGTTAGATGGAGGAAGCACAGATACGCAGTATTTT. It yields the protein CSARLLDGGSTDTQYF.

The V call is TRBV2, the J call TRBJ2-3; TRBD1 matches at 10 bases. The germline gives CDR1 SNHLY, CDR2 FYNNEI. This CDR3 comprises 14 residues. V dropped 6 bases and J dropped 2; count of bases not matched to a gene: 2. CDR3 bases: TGTGCCAGCAGGGGGACAGGGGCCACAGATACGCAGTATTTT. It specifies CASRGTGATDTQYF.